Reported below is one TCR beta chain. 13 Jbeta primers and 60 Vbeta primers were used for the PCR. Produced via immunoSEQ multiplex PCR; TCRdb's table is partial and in-frame only. The data hold about 120,000 clones, with around 72% observed a single time. These data are taken from a study of cytomegalovirus exposure and HLA in healthy donors. V shed 5 bases and J 0 bases; nucleotides not matched to a gene: 3. CDR1 MNHEY and CDR2 SVGAGI come from the germline V gene. The CDR3 totals 15 residues. The chain joins TRBV6-5 to TRBJ2-4; 8 bases align to TRBD1. Sequenced: PBMCs. The receptor's source is a man aged 30 to 45 in good health and CMV-seronegative. CDR3 region: CASSRDRLAKNIQYF. As DNA, the CDR3 is TGTGCCAGCAGTCGGGACAGGCTAGCCAAAAACATTCAGTACTTC.